This TCR beta chain was captured by sequencing in a study of blood T cell repertoires in COVID-19 (dated by TCRdb to between 2020 and 2021). About the full investigation: Collaborator samples came from the United States, Italy and Spain and covered acute and convalescent phases of COVID-19. The repertoires were made available in a free public database intended to serve as a resource for research on the immune response to SARS-CoV-2. Sample metadata almost always included a de-identified subject ID, COVID-19 status, age in years and sex. Subjects who had been exposed to COVID-19, were actively infected with it, or had recovered from it provided the deeply sampled blood TCRbeta repertoires that made up the dataset. The prospective study material was composed of cDNA or gDNA derived from T cells, B-cell-depleted T cells, or PBMCs. Where HLA class I and class II types were available, the types were taken from metadata supplied by the sample provider, not from assay-based typing. The samples were drawn from two sources: the first 160 participants of the ongoing ImmuneRACE study, and 1,200 or so subjects contributed by 6 global collaborators.

In regard to this clone: Which antigen it targets is not known. No base quality information exists; no much larger clone differs at one position.

Samples from volunteer blood donors who had recovered from COVID-19 were contributed by a second Seattle source. Whole blood was collected in K2EDTA tubes by collaborating institutions according to the institutions' own protocols. For TCRbeta analysis, collaborator samples were shipped as frozen whole blood, as isolated PBMCs, or as DNA extracted from either sample type. General findings and caveats noted by the study authors: The quantity of clinical and demographic metadata differed by source and by participant and was supplied without curation.

The trim is 2 bases for V and 3 bases for J, with a gap of 14 bases between the germline ends. CDR1 and CDR2 were assigned from the germline V gene (reference sequence) as GTSNPN and SVGIG. Reading from cysteine to phenylalanine, the CDR3 counts 15 amino acids. Here the CDR3 DNA is all that survives: 45 bases in frame from base 1. TCRbeta CDR3 regions were amplified from genomic DNA using the immunoSEQ Assay, a bias-controlled multiplex PCR. Per the original workflow: Within the assay, amplification of reference gene primers was used to estimate how many nucleated cells each sample contained. Sequence reads were collapsed and filtered to measure the absolute abundance of every unique TCRbeta CDR3 rearrangement. Productive Simpson clonality was computed per sample as the square root of Simpson's diversity index over productive rearrangements. Here the immuneACCESS table is served through TCRdb, limited to in-frame sequences with V and J called. Missing clones are a known gap in these copies; in checked studies unresolved V genes cover under half, and the rest lacks a known reason. That table is the source of V, J and clone size, and D and trimming were worked out from the DNA. The sample table holds about 300,000 clones, of which around 89% were seen once. The ten top clones hold about 6.8% of the sample.

The receptor was isolated from a man aged 18 to 30 who had recovered from COVID-19. The chain is encoded by TRBV30 joined to TRBJ2-4; TRBD2 is possibly the D segment (6 matching bases). Sequencing used peripheral blood. The DNA is TGTGCCTGGAGTCCCGGGAGTTCTAACAAAAACATTCAGTACTTC. It is translated as CAWSPGSSNKNIQYF.